The present T cell receptor beta chain was sequenced within a study of cytomegalovirus exposure and HLA in healthy donors. In the study overall: Among the approximately 400 donors who were genotyped, 70% to 90% fell in the genetic ancestry cluster that is associated with self-reported Caucasian donors.

Germline CDR1 and CDR2: SNHLY and FYNNEI. CDR3 length equals 16 residues. V gave up 4 bases and J gave up 10 bases; unmatched junction bases: 13. Study-wide findings and caveats: The study flagged around 150 TCR beta chains as cytomegalovirus-associated. Later genetic work tied a missense DCLRE1C variant to beta-chain V and J trimming.

Of note for this clone: No antigen is known for it.

The PCR had 60 Vbeta and 13 Jbeta primers. Original analysis: Among the unique TCR beta chains that a later analysis counted, 80 million to 100 million in all, 9.5 million to 12 million were shared. Assay: immunoSEQ multiplex PCR; the TCRdb copy retains only in-frame clones and omits some. Clone size and the V and J calls come from that table; the DNA yielded D and trimming. The sample consists of 150,000 to 200,000 clones, around 62% of them appearing once. V and J are TRBV2 and TRBJ1-6; 7 positions match TRBD1. Sequencing was done on a sample of PBMCs. The TCR comes from a man in his forties or fifties in good health and CMV-seronegative. The chain's CDR3 is CASSADRVGVGSPLHF. The CDR3 nucleotides are TGTGCCAGCAGTGCAGACAGGGTTGGGGTTGGCTCACCCCTCCACTTT.